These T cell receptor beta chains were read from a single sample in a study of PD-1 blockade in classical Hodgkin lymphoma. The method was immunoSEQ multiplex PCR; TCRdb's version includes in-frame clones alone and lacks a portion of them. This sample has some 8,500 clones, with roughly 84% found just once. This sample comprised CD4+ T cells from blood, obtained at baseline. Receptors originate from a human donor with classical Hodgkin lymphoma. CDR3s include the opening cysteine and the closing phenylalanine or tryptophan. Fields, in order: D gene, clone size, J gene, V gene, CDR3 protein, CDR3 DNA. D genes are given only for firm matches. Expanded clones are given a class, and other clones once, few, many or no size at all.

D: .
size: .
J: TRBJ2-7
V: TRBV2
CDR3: CASSEPFNYEQYF
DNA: TGTGCCAGCAGTGAACCGTTTAACTACGAGCAGTACTTC

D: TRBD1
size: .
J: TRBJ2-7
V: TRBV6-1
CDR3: CASTGAYEQYF
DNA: TGTGCCAGTACAGGGGCCTACGAGCAGTACTTC

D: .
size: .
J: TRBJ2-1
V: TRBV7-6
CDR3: CASSLAVTGVQFF
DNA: TGTGCCAGCAGCTTAGCAGTAACGGGAGTTCAGTTCTTC

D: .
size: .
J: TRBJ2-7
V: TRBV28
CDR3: CASSRMSGIPYEQYF
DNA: TGTGCCAGCAGTCGAATGTCGGGGATCCCCTACGAGCAGTACTTC

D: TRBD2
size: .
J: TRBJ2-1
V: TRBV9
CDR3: CASSYGLALNEQFF
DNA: TGTGCCAGCAGCTACGGACTAGCGTTAAATGAGCAGTTCTTC

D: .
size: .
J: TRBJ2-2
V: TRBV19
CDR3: CASSPGRGTGELFF
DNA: TGTGCCAGTAGCCCCGGGAGAGGAACCGGGGAGCTGTTTTTT

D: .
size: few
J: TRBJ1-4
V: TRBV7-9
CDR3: CASSLSGGQLGEKLFF
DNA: TGTGCCAGCAGCTTAAGCGGGGGTCAGCTAGGGGAAAAACTGTTTTTT

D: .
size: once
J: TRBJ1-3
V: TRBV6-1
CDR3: CASSPDWGSGNTIYF
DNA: TGTGCCAGCAGTCCCGACTGGGGCTCTGGAAACACCATATATTTT

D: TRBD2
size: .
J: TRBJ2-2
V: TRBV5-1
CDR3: CASAPATSSGELFF
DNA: TGCGCCAGCGCCCCCGCGACTAGCTCCGGGGAGCTGTTTTTT

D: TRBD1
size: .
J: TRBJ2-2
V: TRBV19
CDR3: CASSPGTGGNTGELFF
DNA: TGTGCCAGTAGTCCCGGGACAGGGGGAAACACCGGGGAGCTGTTTTTT

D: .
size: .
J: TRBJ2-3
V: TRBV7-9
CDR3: CASSLAGGTDTQYF
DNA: TGTGCCAGCAGCTTAGCAGGCGGTACAGATACGCAGTATTTT

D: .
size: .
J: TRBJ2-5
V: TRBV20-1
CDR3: CSSDWRETQYF
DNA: TGCAGTAGTGACTGGCGAGAGACCCAGTACTTC

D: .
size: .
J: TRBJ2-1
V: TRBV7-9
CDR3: CASSLSGEQFF
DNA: TGTGCCAGCAGCTTATCGGGTGAGCAGTTCTTC

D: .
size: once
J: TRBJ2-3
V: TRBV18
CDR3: CASSQLGDTQYF
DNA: TGTGCCAGCTCTCAACTGGGGGATACGCAGTATTTT

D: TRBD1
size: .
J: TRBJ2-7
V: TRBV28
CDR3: CASSLGGQGYEQYF
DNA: TGTGCCAGCAGTTTAGGGGGACAGGGCTACGAGCAGTACTTC

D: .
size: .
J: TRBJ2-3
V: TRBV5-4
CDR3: CASSSTAGSDTQYF
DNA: TGTGCCAGCAGCTCCACCGCCGGGTCAGATACGCAGTATTTT

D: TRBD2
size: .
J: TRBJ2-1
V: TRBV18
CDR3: CASSLSGDPRNEQFF
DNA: TGTGCCAGCTCACTTAGCGGGGACCCTAGGAATGAGCAGTTCTTC

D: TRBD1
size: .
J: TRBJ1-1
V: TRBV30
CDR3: CAWSRDSLTEAFF
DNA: TGTGCCTGGAGTCGGGACAGCTTAACTGAAGCTTTCTTT

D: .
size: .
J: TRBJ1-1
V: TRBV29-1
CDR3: CSVGGTNTEAFF
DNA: TGCAGCGTAGGCGGAACGAACACTGAAGCTTTCTTT

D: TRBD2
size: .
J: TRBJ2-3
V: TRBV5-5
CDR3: CASSSGTSGRADTQYF
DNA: TGTGCCAGCAGTTCCGGGACTAGCGGGAGGGCAGATACGCAGTATTTT

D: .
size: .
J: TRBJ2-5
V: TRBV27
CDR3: CASSSARFDGFQETQYF
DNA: TGTGCCAGCAGTTCTGCCCGCTTCGACGGATTCCAAGAGACCCAGTACTTC

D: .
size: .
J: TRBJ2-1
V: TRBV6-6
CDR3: CASSPSDYNEQFF
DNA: TGTGCCAGCAGTCCCTCCGACTACAATGAGCAGTTCTTC

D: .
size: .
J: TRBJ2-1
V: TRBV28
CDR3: CASSLIGGVSYNEQFF
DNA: TGTGCCAGCAGTTTAATAGGCGGGGTTTCCTACAATGAGCAGTTCTTC

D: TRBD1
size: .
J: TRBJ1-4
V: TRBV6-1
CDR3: CASSEVTGGGEKLFF
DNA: TGTGCCAGCAGTGAAGTTACAGGGGGAGGTGAAAAACTGTTTTTT

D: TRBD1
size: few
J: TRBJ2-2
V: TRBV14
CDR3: CASSHQGQGNTGELFF
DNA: TGTGCCAGCAGCCACCAAGGACAGGGGAACACCGGGGAGCTGTTTTTT

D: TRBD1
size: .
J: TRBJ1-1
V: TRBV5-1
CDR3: CASSLGTGTSEAFF
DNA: TGCGCCAGCAGCCTTGGGACAGGGACATCTGAAGCTTTCTTT

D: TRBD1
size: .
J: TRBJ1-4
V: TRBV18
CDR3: CASSRRGGRNEKLFF
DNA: TGTGCCAGCTCCCGAAGAGGGGGCAGAAATGAAAAACTGTTTTTT

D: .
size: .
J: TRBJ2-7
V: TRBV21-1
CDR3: CASSAPNGGGDEQYF
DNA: TGTGCCAGCAGCGCCCCGAACGGGGGGGGAGACGAGCAGTACTTC

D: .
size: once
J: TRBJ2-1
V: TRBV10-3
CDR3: CAIRGGGTYNEQFF
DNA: TGTGCCATCAGGGGAGGGGGCACCTACAATGAGCAGTTCTTC